This TCR beta chain was sequenced for a study of T cells in Graves' hyperthyroidism and ophthalmopathy. Whole-study findings and limits: From stable hyperthyroidism, ophthalmopathy was separated by a 13 V-J model. Blood also carried most thyroid clonotypes expanded above 0.001.

About this clonotype: The antigen is not known.

The V gene lost 7 bases and the J gene lost 4 bases, with 14 bases spanning the gap. CDR3 length: 13 residues. CDR1 SGHTA and CDR2 FQGNSA come from the germline V gene. The TCR beta CDR3 regions underwent amplification using RNA transcripts as the source. HTBI primers were the set used in a first-round RT-PCR of the TCR CDR3. Via MiXCR, TCRdb re-called the multiplex PCR reads, giving one row per CDR3 protein. The table includes about 540,000 distinct CDR3 sequences, 46% detected once. This receptor was obtained from a woman between 18 and 29 years old with Graves' hyperthyroidism. The V call is TRBV7-2, the J call TRBJ2-7, with D maybe TRBD1 (6 bases). Sequencing was carried out using peripheral blood or thyroid tissue (not recorded which). The CDR3 is CASKTGHLYEQYF. The CDR3 nucleotides read TGTGCCAGCAAAACGGGACACCTATACGAGCAGTACTTC.